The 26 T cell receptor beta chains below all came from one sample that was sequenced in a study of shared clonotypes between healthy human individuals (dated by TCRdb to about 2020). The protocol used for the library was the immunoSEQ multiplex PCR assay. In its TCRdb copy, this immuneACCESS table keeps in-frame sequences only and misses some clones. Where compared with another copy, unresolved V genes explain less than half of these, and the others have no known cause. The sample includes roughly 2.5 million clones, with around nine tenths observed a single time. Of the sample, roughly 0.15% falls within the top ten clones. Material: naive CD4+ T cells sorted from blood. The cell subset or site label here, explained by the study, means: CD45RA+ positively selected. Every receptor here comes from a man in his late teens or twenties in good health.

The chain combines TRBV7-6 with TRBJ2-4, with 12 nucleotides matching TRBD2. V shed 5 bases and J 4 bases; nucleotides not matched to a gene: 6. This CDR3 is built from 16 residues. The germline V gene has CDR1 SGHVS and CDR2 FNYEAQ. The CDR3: CASSPGLAGPKNIQYF. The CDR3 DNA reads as TGTGCCAGCAGCCCCGGACTAGCGGGACCTAAAAACATTCAGTACTTC.

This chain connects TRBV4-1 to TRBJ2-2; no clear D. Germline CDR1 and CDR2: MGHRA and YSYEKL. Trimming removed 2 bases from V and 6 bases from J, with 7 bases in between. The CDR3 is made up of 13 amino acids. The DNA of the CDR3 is TGCGCCAGCAGCCAACCGACGTCCGGGGAGCTGTTTTTT. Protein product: CASSQPTSGELFF.

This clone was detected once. DNA of the CDR3: TGTGCCAGCAGCTTCGGACTGGGGGGAGAGACCCAGTACTTC. Protein sequence: CASSFGLGGETQYF. This chain uses TRBV7-2 with TRBJ2-5; possible D gene TRBD2, 6 bases. The V and J ends lost 3 bases and 4 bases respectively, with 12 bases between them. CDR1 is SGHTA, CDR2 FQGNSA, per germline. The CDR3 has 14 residues.

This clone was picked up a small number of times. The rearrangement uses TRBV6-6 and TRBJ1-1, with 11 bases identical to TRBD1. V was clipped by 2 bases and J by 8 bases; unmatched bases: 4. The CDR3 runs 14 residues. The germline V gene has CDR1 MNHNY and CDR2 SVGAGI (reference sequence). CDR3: CASSYGTGGLEAFF. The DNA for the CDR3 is TGTGCCAGCAGTTACGGGACAGGGGGATTAGAAGCTTTCTTT.

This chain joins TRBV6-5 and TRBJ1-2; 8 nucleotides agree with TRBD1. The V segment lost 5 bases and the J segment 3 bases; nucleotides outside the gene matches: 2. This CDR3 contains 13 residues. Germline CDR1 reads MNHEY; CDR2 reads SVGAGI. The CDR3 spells CASSAGGYYGYTF. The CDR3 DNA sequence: TGTGCCAGCAGTGCAGGGGGCTACTATGGCTACACCTTC.

The CDR3 region has the DNA TGTGCCAGCAGCTTGGAGGGGTTTTACACCAATCAGCCCCAGCATTTT. Translated: CASSLEGFYTNQPQHF. The chain uses TRBV7-8 and TRBJ1-5; a weak D match, TRBD1 (5 bases). The CDR3 contains 16 residues. Trimming removed 3 bases at V and 3 bases at J, with 15 bases between. Germline-derived CDR1 and CDR2 are SGHVS and FQNEAQ.

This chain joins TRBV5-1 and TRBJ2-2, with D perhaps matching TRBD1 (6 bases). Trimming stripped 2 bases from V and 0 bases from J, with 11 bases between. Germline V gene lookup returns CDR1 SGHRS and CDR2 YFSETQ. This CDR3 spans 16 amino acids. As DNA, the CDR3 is TGCGCCAGCAGCTTACGGGACACAACGAACACCGGGGAGCTGTTTTTT. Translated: CASSLRDTTNTGELFF.

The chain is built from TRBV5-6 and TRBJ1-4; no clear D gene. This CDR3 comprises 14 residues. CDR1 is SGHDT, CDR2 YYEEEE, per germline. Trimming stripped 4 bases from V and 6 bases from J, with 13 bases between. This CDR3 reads CASSDSTEHEKLFF. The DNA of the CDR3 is TGTGCCAGCAGCGACTCGACGGAACATGAAAAACTGTTTTTT.

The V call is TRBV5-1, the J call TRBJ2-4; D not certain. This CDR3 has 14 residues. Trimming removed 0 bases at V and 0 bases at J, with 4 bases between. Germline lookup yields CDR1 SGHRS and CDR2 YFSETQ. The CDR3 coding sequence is TGCGCCAGCAGCTTGGCCGAAGCCAAAAACATTCAGTACTTC. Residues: CASSLAEAKNIQYF.

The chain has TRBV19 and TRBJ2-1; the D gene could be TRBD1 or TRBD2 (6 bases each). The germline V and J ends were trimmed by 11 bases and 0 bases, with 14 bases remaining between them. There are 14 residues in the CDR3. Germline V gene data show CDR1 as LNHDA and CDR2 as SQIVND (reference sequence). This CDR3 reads CARQTGASYNEQFF. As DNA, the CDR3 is TGTGCCCGTCAAACGGGGGCCTCCTACAATGAGCAGTTCTTC.

The CDR3 loop reads CASGHMNTEAFF. The CDR3 nucleotides are TGTGCCAGTGGACACATGAACACTGAAGCTTTCTTT. The gene calls are TRBV10-3 and TRBJ1-1; a possible D gene is TRBD1 (5 bases). CDR3 length: 12 amino acids. Germline CDR1 is ENHRY and CDR2 is SYGVKD. The V end lost 10 bases, the J end lost 0 bases, and 9 bases lay between the germline ends.

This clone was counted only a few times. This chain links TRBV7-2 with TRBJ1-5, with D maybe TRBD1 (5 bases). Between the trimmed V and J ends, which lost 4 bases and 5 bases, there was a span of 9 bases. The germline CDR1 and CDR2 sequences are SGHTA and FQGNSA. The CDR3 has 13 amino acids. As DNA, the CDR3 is TGTGCCAGCAGCTCCAGCAGGGATCAGCCCCAGCATTTT. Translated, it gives CASSSSRDQPQHF.

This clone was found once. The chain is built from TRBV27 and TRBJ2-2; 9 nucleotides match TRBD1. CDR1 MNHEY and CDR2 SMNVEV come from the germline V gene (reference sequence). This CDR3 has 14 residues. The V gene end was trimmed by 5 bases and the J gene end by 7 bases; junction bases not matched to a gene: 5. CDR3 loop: CASSADRGVGELFF. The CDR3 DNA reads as TGTGCCAGCAGTGCCGACAGGGGGGTCGGGGAGCTGTTTTTT.

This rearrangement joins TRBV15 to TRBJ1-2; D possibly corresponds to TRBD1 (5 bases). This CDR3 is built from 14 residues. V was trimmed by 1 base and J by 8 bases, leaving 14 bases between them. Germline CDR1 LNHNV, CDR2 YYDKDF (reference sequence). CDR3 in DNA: TGTGCCACCAGCAGAGGGATAGGGACGCTGGGCTACACCTTC. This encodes CATSRGIGTLGYTF.

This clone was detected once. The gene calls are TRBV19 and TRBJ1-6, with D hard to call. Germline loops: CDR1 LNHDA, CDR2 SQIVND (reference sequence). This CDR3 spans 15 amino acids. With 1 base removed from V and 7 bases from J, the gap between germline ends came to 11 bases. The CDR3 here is CASSIVARPNSPLHF. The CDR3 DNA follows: TGTGCCAGTAGTATAGTGGCCAGGCCGAATTCACCCCTCCACTTT.

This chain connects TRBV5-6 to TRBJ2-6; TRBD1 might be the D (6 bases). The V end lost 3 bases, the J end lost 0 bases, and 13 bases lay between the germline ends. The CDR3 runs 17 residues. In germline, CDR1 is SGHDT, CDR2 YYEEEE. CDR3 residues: CASSYQPGHSGANVLTF. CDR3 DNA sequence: TGTGCCAGCAGCTACCAGCCGGGACACTCTGGGGCCAACGTCCTGACTTTC.

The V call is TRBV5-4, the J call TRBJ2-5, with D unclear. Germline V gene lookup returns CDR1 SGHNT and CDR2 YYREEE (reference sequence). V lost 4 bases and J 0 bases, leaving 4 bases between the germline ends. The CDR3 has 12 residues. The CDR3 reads CASSQHQETQYF. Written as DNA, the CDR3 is TGTGCCAGCAGCCAACACCAAGAGACCCAGTACTTC.

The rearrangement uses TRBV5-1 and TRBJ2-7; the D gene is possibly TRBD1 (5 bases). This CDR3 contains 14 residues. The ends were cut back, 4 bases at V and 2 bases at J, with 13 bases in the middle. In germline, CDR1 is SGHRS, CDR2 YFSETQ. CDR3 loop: CASSTTTATYEQYF. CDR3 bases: TGCGCCAGCAGCACCACGACAGCAACCTACGAGCAGTACTTC.

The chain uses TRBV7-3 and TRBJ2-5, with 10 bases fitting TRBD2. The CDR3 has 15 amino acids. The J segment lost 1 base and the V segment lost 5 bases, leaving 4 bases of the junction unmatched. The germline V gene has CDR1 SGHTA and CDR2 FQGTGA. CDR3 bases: TGTGCCAGCAGCCGGCTAGCGGGGGTCCAAGAGACCCAGTACTTC. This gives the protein CASSRLAGVQETQYF. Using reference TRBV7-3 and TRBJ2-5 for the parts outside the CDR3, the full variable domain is GAGVSQTPSNKVTEKGKYVELRCDPISGHTALYWYRQSLGQGPEFLIYFQGTGAADDSGLPNDRFFAVRPEGSVSTLKIQRTERGDSAVYLCASSRLAGVQETQYFGPGTRLLVL.

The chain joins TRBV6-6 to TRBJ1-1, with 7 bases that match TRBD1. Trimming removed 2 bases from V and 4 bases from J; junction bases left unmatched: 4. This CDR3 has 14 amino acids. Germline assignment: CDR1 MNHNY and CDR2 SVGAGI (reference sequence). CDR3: CASSYTGEATEAFF. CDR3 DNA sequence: TGTGCCAGCAGTTACACAGGGGAGGCCACTGAAGCTTTCTTT.

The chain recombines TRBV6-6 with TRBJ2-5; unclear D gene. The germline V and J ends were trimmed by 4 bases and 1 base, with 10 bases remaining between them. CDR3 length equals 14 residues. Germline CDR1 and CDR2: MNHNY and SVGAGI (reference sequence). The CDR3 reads CASSSRVLQETQYF. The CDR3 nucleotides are TGTGCCAGCAGTTCTAGGGTCCTCCAAGAGACCCAGTACTTC.

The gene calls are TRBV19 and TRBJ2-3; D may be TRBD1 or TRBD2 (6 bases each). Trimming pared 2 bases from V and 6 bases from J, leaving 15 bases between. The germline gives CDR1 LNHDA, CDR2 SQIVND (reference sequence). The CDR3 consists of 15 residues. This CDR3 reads CASSIRLGGADTQYF. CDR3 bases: TGTGCCAGTAGTATACGACTCGGGGGCGCGGATACGCAGTATTTT.

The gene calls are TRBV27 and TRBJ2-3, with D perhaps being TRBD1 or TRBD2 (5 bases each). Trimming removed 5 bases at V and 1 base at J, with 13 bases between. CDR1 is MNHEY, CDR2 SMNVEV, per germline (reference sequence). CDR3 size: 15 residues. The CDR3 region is CASSSSGAGTDTQYF. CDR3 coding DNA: TGTGCCAGCAGTAGTTCCGGGGCCGGCACAGATACGCAGTATTTT.

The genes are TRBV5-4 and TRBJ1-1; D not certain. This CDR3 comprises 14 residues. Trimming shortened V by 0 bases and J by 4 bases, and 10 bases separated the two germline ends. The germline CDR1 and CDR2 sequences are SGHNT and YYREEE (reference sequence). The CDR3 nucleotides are TGTGCCAGCAGCTTGGGCTTAGCGGCCACTGAAGCTTTCTTT. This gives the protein CASSLGLAATEAFF.

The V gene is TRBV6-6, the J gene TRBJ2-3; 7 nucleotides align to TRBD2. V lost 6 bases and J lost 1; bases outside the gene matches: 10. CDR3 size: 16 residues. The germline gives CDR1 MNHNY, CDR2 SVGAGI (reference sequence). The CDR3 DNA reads TGTGCCAGCAGCCTACCCAGCGGGGCTCGCACAGATACGCAGTATTTT. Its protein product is CASSLPSGARTDTQYF.

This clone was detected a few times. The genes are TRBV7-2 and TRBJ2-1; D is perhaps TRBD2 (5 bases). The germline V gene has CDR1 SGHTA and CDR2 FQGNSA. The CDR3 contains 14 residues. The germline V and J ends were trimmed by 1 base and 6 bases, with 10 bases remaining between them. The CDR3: CASSLETAVNEQFF. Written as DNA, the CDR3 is TGTGCCAGCAGCTTAGAAACAGCGGTCAATGAGCAGTTCTTC.